The 23 T cell receptor beta chains presented below share a single source sample, sequenced in a study of shared T cell receptors in the human thymus. Assay used: immunoSEQ multiplex PCR; TCRdb lists only in-frame clones, some missing. The sample lists approximately 580,000 clones; more than 75% were seen once. The same data also went into a second study, on human thymus T cells.

Material for sequencing was thymocytes. Receptor source: a boy under two years old with a congenital heart defect.

This clone was seen once. The J gene is TRBJ1-4, the V gene TRBV7-2; D is undetermined. Germline values: CDR1 SGHTA, CDR2 FQGNSA. The CDR3 extends over 15 amino acids. V was shortened by 5 bases and J by 5 bases, with 15 bases between the two germline ends. The DNA for the CDR3 is TGTGCCAGCAGCCCCCCTAGCGGGCTCAATGAAAAACTGTTTTTT. Translated: CASSPPSGLNEKLFF.

The chain recombines TRBV5-1 with TRBJ2-7; 10 bases map to TRBD1. Per germline, CDR1 SGHRS and CDR2 YFSETQ. V lost 4 bases, J lost 3 bases, and 10 bases stayed unmatched. CDR3 length: 16 amino acids. The CDR3: CASSPRPGQGNYEQYF. CDR3 DNA sequence: TGCGCCAGCAGCCCACGCCCGGGACAGGGGAACTACGAGCAGTACTTC.

This chain uses TRBV9 with TRBJ2-7, with D perhaps TRBD1 (5 bases). Per the germline V gene, CDR1 is SGDLS and CDR2 is YYNGEE. Trimming stripped 4 bases from V and 0 bases from J, with 11 bases between. This CDR3 contains 14 residues. In DNA form, the CDR3 reads TGTGCCAGCAGCACACAGGAGAGCTCCTACGAGCAGTACTTC. It translates to CASSTQESSYEQYF.

The chain uses TRBV4-3 and TRBJ1-2; weak D call: TRBD1 (5 bases). V was cut by 5 bases and J by 0 bases, with 19 bases left in between. CDR1 is LGHNA and CDR2 is YSLEER in the germline V gene. The CDR3 spans 17 residues. The CDR3 is CASSTRRVPFSNYGYTF. The CDR3 nucleotides read TGCGCCAGCAGCACCCGCAGGGTGCCTTTTTCTAACTATGGCTACACCTTC.

The rearrangement links TRBV27 to TRBJ2-1; 8 bases fit TRBD2. Germline assignment: CDR1 MNHEY and CDR2 SMNVEV (reference sequence). This CDR3 has 15 residues. The V and J ends lost 1 base and 6 bases, in that order; junction bases with no gene match: 5. The CDR3 here is CASSLLPGGGNEQFF. DNA of the CDR3: TGTGCCAGCAGTTTATTACCGGGAGGGGGCAATGAGCAGTTCTTC.

The genes are TRBV7-9 and TRBJ2-7; TRBD2 aligns across 9 bases. J lost 5 bases, V lost 5 bases, and 7 bases had no gene match. The V gene's germline CDR1 is SEHNR and CDR2 FQNEAQ (reference sequence). The CDR3 has 14 residues. The CDR3 coding sequence is TGTGCCAGCAGCCTCCAAGCGGGAGGCGACGAGCAGTACTTC. Protein: CASSLQAGGDEQYF.

This sequence joins TRBV6-5 and TRBJ2-5; 12 nucleotides agree with TRBD1. V gave up 5 bases and J gave up 5 bases; unmatched junction bases: 6. The CDR3 has 15 residues. The germline V gene has CDR1 MNHEY and CDR2 SVGAGI. CDR3 amino acids: CASSLGTGGAETQYF. For the CDR3, the DNA is TGTGCCAGCAGTCTGGGGACAGGGGGCGCCGAGACCCAGTACTTC.

This clone has a handful of counts. V is TRBV4-2 and J is TRBJ1-1, with 7 bases lining up with TRBD1. This CDR3 region has 21 residues. The germline V gene has CDR1 LGHNA and CDR2 YNFKEQ. The V gene end was trimmed by 4 bases and the J gene end by 0 bases; junction bases not matched to a gene: 23. As DNA, the CDR3 is TGTGCCAGCAGCCGGGAAAGGGACAGAGGGGGTCCCGTCGGTGTGAACACTGAAGCTTTCTTT. Protein product: CASSRERDRGGPVGVNTEAFF.

The V call is TRBV19, the J call TRBJ2-1; 10 bases fit TRBD2. Germline V gene sequence: CDR1 LNHDA, CDR2 SQIVND (reference sequence). The V and J ends lost 6 bases and 6 bases, in that order; junction bases with no gene match: 2. The CDR3 is 13 residues long. In DNA, the CDR3 is TGTGCCAGTAGCCCTAGCGGGAGCAATGAGCAGTTCTTC. As protein: CASSPSGSNEQFF.

J is TRBJ2-3 and V is TRBV29-1; possibly TRBD1 for D (6 bases). Germline assignment: CDR1 SQVTM and CDR2 ANQGSEA. The CDR3 contains 17 residues. The V end lost 3 bases, the J end lost 0 bases, and 19 bases lay between the germline ends. The CDR3 DNA sequence: TGCAGCGTTGATCTCATAGTAGGGGGAAATAGCACAGATACGCAGTATTTT. Translating it yields CSVDLIVGGNSTDTQYF.

V usage is TRBV10-3 and J usage is TRBJ2-5, with D possibly being TRBD1 (5 bases). The CDR3 totals 12 residues. CDR1 and CDR2 (germline): ENHRY, SYGVKD. Trimming stripped 6 bases from V and 0 bases from J, with 5 bases between. The CDR3 loop reads CAIRTDQETQYF. The DNA of the CDR3 is TGTGCCATCAGGACAGACCAAGAGACCCAGTACTTC.

There are a few counts of this clone. V and J are TRBV14 and TRBJ2-3; 8 bases match TRBD2. This CDR3 has 15 amino acids. With V trimmed by 1 base and J by 1 base, 1 base remained unmatched. Germline lookup yields CDR1 SGHDN and CDR2 FVKESK. Here the CDR3 reads CASSQAGGGTDTQYF. CDR3 coding DNA: TGTGCCAGCAGCCAAGCGGGAGGGGGCACAGATACGCAGTATTTT.

The chain carries TRBV28 and TRBJ1-1, with TRBD1 matching 11 bases. This CDR3 spans 17 amino acids. V shed 3 bases, J shed 4 bases, and the junction held 10 bases outside the gene matches. Looked up from germline, CDR1 is MDHEN and CDR2 is SYDVKM. This chain's CDR3 is CASSLHGQGALVTEAFF. The CDR3 DNA is TGTGCCAGCAGTTTGCACGGACAGGGGGCGCTTGTCACTGAAGCTTTCTTT.

The V and J genes are TRBV2 and TRBJ1-1, with 8 positions matching TRBD1. Unmatched junction bases numbered 8, after V lost 7 bases and J lost 4 bases. This CDR3 is built from 14 residues. The germline V gene encodes CDR1 SNHLY and CDR2 FYNNEI. The CDR3 DNA is TGTGCCAGCAACTTGGACAGGGAGGGCACTGAAGCTTTCTTT. Its translation is CASNLDREGTEAFF.

This chain connects TRBV27 to TRBJ2-1; 8 bases fit TRBD2. V shed 6 bases and J 0 bases; nucleotides not matched to a gene: 7. There are 16 residues in the CDR3. Germline V lookup: CDR1 MNHEY, CDR2 SMNVEV (reference sequence). The CDR3 DNA is TGTGCCAGCAGACGGGAGGGCAAAAACTCCTACAATGAGCAGTTCTTC. Its protein is CASRREGKNSYNEQFF.

The rearrangement joins TRBV2 to TRBJ2-1, with TRBD2 identical over 8 bases. The length of the CDR3 is 13 residues. Germline loops: CDR1 SNHLY, CDR2 FYNNEI. V trimming: 8 bases; J trimming: 8 bases; junction bases outside the gene matches: 8. The CDR3 DNA sequence: TGTGCCAGCCACAGCGGGAGTTTCGATGAGCAGTTCTTC. It is translated as CASHSGSFDEQFF.

This clone was counted a few times. The rearrangement joins TRBV4-1 to TRBJ2-7, with 14 bases identical to TRBD2. The CDR3 consists of 18 residues. V dropped 2 bases and J dropped 4; count of bases not matched to a gene: 10. From germline, CDR1 is MGHRA and CDR2 YSYEKL. CDR3 loop: CASSQQGLAGAFVYEQYF. The CDR3 nucleotides read TGCGCCAGCAGCCAACAGGGACTAGCGGGAGCGTTTGTGTACGAGCAGTACTTC.

The chain uses TRBV11-2 and TRBJ2-7, with 11 bases fitting TRBD2. CDR3 length: 19 amino acids. Germline V CDR1 and CDR2: SGHAT, FQNNGV. The V gene end was trimmed by 1 base and the J gene end by 5 bases; junction bases not matched to a gene: 16. The chain's CDR3 is CASSLVTGGDSGRADEQYF. The CDR3 DNA reads TGTGCCAGCAGCTTAGTCACAGGGGGCGATAGCGGGAGGGCTGACGAGCAGTACTTC.

This rearrangement joins TRBV2 to TRBJ1-1; 9 bases are a match to TRBD1. The CDR3 consists of 13 residues. J lost 4 bases, V lost 8 bases, and 5 bases had no gene match. Germline values: CDR1 SNHLY, CDR2 FYNNEI. DNA for the CDR3: TGTGCCAGCCGGGGGACAGGGAGCACTGAAGCTTTCTTT. It encodes CASRGTGSTEAFF.

The rearrangement joins TRBV5-4 to TRBJ1-5; possibly TRBD1 for D (5 bases). This CDR3 is 16 amino acids long. Germline V gene lookup returns CDR1 SGHNT and CDR2 YYREEE (reference sequence). V was cut by 2 bases and J by 2 bases, with 14 bases left in between. The CDR3 reads CASSFNRGEGNQPQHF. CDR3 DNA: TGTGCCAGCAGCTTTAACCGGGGGGAGGGCAATCAGCCCCAGCATTTT.

The chain combines TRBV6-1 with TRBJ1-1, with no clear D. V was pared by 4 bases and J by 2 bases, with 14 bases between. Germline V gene lookup returns CDR1 MNHNS and CDR2 SASEGT. This CDR3 region has 15 residues. CDR3 sequence: CASSVGLVSNTEAFF. DNA of the CDR3: TGTGCCAGCAGTGTAGGACTGGTTTCTAACACTGAAGCTTTCTTT.

J is TRBJ2-7 and V is TRBV7-9; D call uncertain. V was cut by 5 bases and J by 0 bases, with 11 bases left in between. This CDR3 contains 14 residues. The V gene's germline CDR1 is SEHNR and CDR2 FQNEAQ (reference sequence). CDR3 bases: TGTGCCAGCAGCCAATTTACAGTCTCCTACGAGCAGTACTTC. Translation: CASSQFTVSYEQYF.

V usage is TRBV11-2 and J usage is TRBJ2-1; D may be TRBD2 (6 bases). The CDR3 loop spans 17 amino acids. V lost 2 bases and J lost 5, with 19 bases in between. Germline values: CDR1 SGHAT, CDR2 FQNNGV. The DNA of the CDR3 is TGTGCCAGCAGCTTAAGCCCCCGGGAGACTCGGGACAATGAGCAGTTCTTC. Encoded protein: CASSLSPRETRDNEQFF.